The T cell receptor (beta chain) described here comes from a study of identifying expanded T cells in peripheral blood. No infections or other immune events were documented during collection. Study-level findings and limits: Roughly two-week clone count variance significantly increased as total template count grew. Over approximately two and four weeks, about 17 and 20 clones changed, versus around 1.2 between replicates.

About this clone itself: Antigen: not known.

Here immunoSEQ multiplex PCR was the method, and the copy in TCRdb shows in-frame clones only, minus some. The data show tens of thousands of clones, approximately 84% seen once. Trimming stripped 3 bases from V and 3 bases from J, with 11 bases between. Germline V gene sequence: CDR1 SEHNR, CDR2 FQNEAQ (reference sequence). The CDR3 length is 14 residues. Sequencing was done on a sample of blood. The sequence derives from a person between 18 and 75 years old in good health. The rearrangement links TRBV7-9 to TRBJ1-1, with D uncertain. The CDR3 region has the DNA TGTGCCAGCAGCTTGGGTTATATGGACACTGAAGCTTTCTTT. Residues: CASSLGYMDTEAFF.